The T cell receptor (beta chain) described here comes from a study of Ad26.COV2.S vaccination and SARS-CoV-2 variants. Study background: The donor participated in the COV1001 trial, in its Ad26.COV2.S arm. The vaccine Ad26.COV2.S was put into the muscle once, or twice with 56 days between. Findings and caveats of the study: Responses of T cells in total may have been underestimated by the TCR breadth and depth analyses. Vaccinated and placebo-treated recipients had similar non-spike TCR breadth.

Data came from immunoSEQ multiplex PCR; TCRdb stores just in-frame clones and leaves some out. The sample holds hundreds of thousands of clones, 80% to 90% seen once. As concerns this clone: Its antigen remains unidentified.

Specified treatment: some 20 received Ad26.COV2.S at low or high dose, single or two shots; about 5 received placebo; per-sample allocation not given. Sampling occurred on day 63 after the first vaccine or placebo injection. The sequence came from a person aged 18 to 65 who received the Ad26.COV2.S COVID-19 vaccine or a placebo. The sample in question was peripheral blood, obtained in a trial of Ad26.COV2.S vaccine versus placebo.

The CDR3 protein is CASSWFTRGGELFF. The CDR3 DNA is TGTGCCAGCAGCTGGTTTACAAGGGGCGGGGAGCTGTTTTTT. The chain recombines TRBV5-6 with TRBJ2-2; D possibly corresponds to TRBD1 (5 bases). CDR1 and CDR2 (germline): SGHDT, YYEEEE. Trimming removed 3 bases at V and 7 bases at J, with 13 bases between. This CDR3 is built from 14 residues.